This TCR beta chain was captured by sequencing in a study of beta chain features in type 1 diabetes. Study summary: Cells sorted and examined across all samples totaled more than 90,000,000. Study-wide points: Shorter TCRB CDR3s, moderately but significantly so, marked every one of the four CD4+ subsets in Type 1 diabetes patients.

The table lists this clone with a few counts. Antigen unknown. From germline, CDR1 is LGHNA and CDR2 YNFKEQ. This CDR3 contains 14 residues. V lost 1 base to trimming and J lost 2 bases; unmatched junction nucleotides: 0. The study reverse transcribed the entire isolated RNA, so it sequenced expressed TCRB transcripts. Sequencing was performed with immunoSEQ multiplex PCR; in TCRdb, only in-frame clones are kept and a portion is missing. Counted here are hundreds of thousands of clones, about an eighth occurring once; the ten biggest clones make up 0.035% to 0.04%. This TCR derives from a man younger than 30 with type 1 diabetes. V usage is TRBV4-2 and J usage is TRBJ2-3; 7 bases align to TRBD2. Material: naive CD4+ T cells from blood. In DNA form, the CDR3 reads TGTGCCAGCAGCCAAGGACTAGCCACAGATACGCAGTATTTT. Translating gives CASSQGLATDTQYF.